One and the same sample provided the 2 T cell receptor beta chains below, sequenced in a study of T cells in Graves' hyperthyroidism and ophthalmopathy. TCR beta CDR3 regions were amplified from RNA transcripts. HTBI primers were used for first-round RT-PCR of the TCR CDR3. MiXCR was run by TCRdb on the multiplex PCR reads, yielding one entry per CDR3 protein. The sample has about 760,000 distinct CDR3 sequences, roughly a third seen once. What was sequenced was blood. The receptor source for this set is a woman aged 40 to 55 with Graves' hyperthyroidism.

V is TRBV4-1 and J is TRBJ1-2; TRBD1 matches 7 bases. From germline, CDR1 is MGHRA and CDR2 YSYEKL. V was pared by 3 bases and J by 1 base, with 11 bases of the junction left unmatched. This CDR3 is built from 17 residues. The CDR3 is CASSHSHGQEINYGYTF. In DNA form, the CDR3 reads TGCGCCAGCAGCCATTCCCATGGACAGGAAATTAACTATGGCTACACCTTC.

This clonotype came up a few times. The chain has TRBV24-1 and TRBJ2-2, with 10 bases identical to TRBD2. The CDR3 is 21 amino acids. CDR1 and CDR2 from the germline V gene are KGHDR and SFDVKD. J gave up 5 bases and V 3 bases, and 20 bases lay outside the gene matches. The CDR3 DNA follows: TGTGCCACCAGTGATGCCTTTTGGGGAGCGGGGGGGCAAAGTCCTACCGGGGAGCTGTTTTTT. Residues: CATSDAFWGAGGQSPTGELFF.